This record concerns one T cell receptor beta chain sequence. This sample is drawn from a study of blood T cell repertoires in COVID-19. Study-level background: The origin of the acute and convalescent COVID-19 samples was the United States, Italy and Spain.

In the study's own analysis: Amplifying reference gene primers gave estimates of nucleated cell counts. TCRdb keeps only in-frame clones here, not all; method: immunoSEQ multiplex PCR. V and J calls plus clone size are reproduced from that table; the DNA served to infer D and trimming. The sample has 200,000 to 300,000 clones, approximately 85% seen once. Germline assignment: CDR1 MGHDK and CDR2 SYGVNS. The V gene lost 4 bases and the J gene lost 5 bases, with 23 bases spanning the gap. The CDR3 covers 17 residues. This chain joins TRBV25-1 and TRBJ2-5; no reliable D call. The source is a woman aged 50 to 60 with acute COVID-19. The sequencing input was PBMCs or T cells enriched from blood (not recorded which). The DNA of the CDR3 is TGTGCCAGCAGTGCCCTTTGGCAGGTCCGTGGAAAGGAGACCCAGTACTTC. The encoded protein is CASSALWQVRGKETQYF.